The rows below give T cell receptor beta chains drawn from one sample of a study of CD8+ T cells in alopecia areata. TCRdb keeps only in-frame clones here, not all; method: immunoSEQ multiplex PCR. The sample comprises about 150,000 clones, roughly 64% of which are singletons, and 6.4% rests with the top ten. The specimen comprised CD4+ T cells sorted from blood, sampled at week 0. The source is a human donor with alopecia areata. The CDR3 runs from the conserved cysteine through the conserved F or W. Each record gives: V gene, D gene, J gene, clone size, CDR3 DNA, CDR3 protein. D genes are given only for firm matches. Clone size is given for some rows only: seen once, a few or many times, or a class if the clone is expanded.

TRBV7-8,.,TRBJ1-2,.,TGTGCCAGCAGCCCACGGACACCTGGGCTAGATAGCTATGGCTACACCTTC,CASSPRTPGLDSYGYTF
TRBV7-3,TRBD1,TRBJ2-1,.,TGTGCCAGCAGCTTCTCTCGGGACAGTTACAATGAGCAGTTCTTC,CASSFSRDSYNEQFF
TRBV2,.,TRBJ2-3,.,TGTGCCAGCAGTGGAGATGCTACAGATACGCAGTATTTT,CASSGDATDTQYF
TRBV15,.,TRBJ2-5,.,TGTGCCACCAGCAGAGAGGGGACACCTCAATCTACTGTAGAGCAGTACTTC,CATSREGTPQSTVEQYF
TRBV30,.,TRBJ1-2,.,TGTGCTCAGGACCGAGACAGAGAATATGGCTACACCTTC,CAQDRDREYGYTF
TRBV29-1,.,TRBJ1-2,few,TGCAGCGTTGAGGGAGTATATGGCTACACCTTC,CSVEGVYGYTF
TRBV7-8,TRBD1,TRBJ1-6,.,TGTGCCAGCAGCTTAGGACAGGGTCGGTCACCCCTCCACTTT,CASSLGQGRSPLHF
TRBV11-2,.,TRBJ1-2,.,TGTGCCAGCAGCTTAGAGGGAGATGGCTACACCTTC,CASSLEGDGYTF
TRBV30,TRBD1,TRBJ1-6,few,TGTGCCTGGAGTGTATCAGGGGGTTCACCCCTCCACTTT,CAWSVSGGSPLHF
TRBV6-5,.,TRBJ2-7,.,TGTGCCAGCAGGAGGGGGGGCCTCTACGAGCAGTACTTC,CASRRGGLYEQYF
TRBV7-2,.,TRBJ2-7,.,TGTGCCAGCAGCTTATGGGGGAACGAGCAGTACTTC,CASSLWGNEQYF
TRBV29-1,.,TRBJ1-2,.,TGCAGCGGGGATGGCTACACCTTC,CSGDGYTF
TRBV18,.,TRBJ1-2,.,TGTGCCAGCTCACCACCGGGTCGGTATGGCTACACCTTC,CASSPPGRYGYTF
TRBV10-3,TRBD1,TRBJ2-5,.,TGTGCCATCAGTGAGTCGACAGGGGAAGAGACCCAGTACTTC,CAISESTGEETQYF
TRBV10-2,.,TRBJ2-7,.,TGCGCCAGCAGTGAGTCTATAGGGCTCCCCTACGAGCAGTACTTC,CASSESIGLPYEQYF
TRBV29-1,TRBD2,TRBJ2-1,.,TGCAGCGTTGTCAACGGCGGGGGGCTCTTTTTTTCGGGCGACAATGAGCAGTTCTTC,CSVVNGGGLFFSGDNEQFF
TRBV13,.,TRBJ2-7,.,TGTGCCAGCAGCTACCCGGGACGAAAAATCGAGCAGTACTTC,CASSYPGRKIEQYF
TRBV4-3,.,TRBJ1-2,.,TGCGCCAGCAGCCACCGACAGTGGGGTGGCTACACCTTC,CASSHRQWGGYTF
TRBV19,.,TRBJ2-2,few,TGTGCCAGTAGTATCGGAAGAGGAGGGAACACCGGGGAGCTGTTTTTT,CASSIGRGGNTGELFF
TRBV19,TRBD2,TRBJ2-2,.,TGTGCCAGTAGTAGCGGGGGGCTTCCCGAGGAGCTGTTTTTT,CASSSGGLPEELFF
TRBV7-2,TRBD2,TRBJ2-7,.,TGTGCCAGCAGCTTATCCTCGACTAGCGGGGGCTACGAGCAGTACTTC,CASSLSSTSGGYEQYF
TRBV6-5,.,TRBJ2-3,.,TGTGCCAGCAGACTAGCTGGCGCAGATACGCAGTATTTT,CASRLAGADTQYF
TRBV5-4,TRBD2,TRBJ2-3,.,TGTGCCAGCAGCTTGGACGGCGGGGGGGCAGATACGCAGTATTTT,CASSLDGGGADTQYF
TRBV9,.,TRBJ1-1,.,TGTGCCAGCAGCGTAGGATCGGTATTGAACACTGAAGCTTTCTTT,CASSVGSVLNTEAFF
TRBV5-1,.,TRBJ2-3,once,TGCGCCAGCAGCTTGGTCGGGGGAAGCACAGATACGCAGTATTTT,CASSLVGGSTDTQYF
TRBV29-1,.,TRBJ1-2,.,TGCAGCGTTGGAGAGGCGGGGGGAGGCTACACCTTC,CSVGEAGGGYTF
TRBV16,.,TRBJ1-1,.,TGTGCCAGCAGCCAATACAGGGAAGCGGGCACTGAAGCTTTCTTT,CASSQYREAGTEAFF
TRBV5-4,.,TRBJ2-1,few,TGTGCCAGCAGCCCGACATGGGGGAATGAGCAGTTCTTC,CASSPTWGNEQFF